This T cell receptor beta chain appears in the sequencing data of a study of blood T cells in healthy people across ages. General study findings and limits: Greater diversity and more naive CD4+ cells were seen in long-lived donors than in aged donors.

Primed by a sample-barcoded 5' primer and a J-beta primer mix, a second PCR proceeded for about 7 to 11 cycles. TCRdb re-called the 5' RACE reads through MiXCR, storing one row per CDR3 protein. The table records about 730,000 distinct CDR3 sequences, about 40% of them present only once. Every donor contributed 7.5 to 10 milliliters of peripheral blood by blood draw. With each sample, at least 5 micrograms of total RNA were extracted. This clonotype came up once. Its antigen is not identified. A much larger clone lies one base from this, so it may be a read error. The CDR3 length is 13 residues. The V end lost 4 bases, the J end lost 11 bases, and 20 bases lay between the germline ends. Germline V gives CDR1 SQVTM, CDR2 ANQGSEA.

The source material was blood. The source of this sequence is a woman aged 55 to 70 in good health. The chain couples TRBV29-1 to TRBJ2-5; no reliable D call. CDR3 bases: TGCAGCGTTGGAGAAGGGTCCGGTAATGAGCAGTACTTC. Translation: CSVGEGSGNEQYF.